These T cell receptor beta chains were read from a single sample in a study of T-cell reconstitution after alpha-beta-depleted transplantation in children. TCRdb itself ran the PCR reads through MiXCR, one entry per CDR3 protein. The sample includes 350,000 to 500,000 distinct CDR3 sequences, over 40% of them seen just once. This specimen consisted of PBMCs, obtained before TCRalphabeta/CD19-depleted stem cell transplant. These receptors originate from a girl aged 2-10 years with aplastic anemia, due to receive a stem cell transplant. CDR3s include the opening cysteine and the closing phenylalanine or tryptophan. The order of the fields is J gene, V gene, CDR3 protein.

TRBJ2-3 | TRBV5-1 | CASSRRAGLTDTQYF
TRBJ2-7 | TRBV12-3/TRBV12-4 | CASSPTGTSGRASYEQYF
TRBJ2-2 | TRBV30 | CALVGSRELVSYTGELFF
TRBJ2-3 | TRBV20-1 | CSASWRSTDTQYF
TRBJ2-3 | TRBV7-8 | CASSSRFGDTQYF
TRBJ2-3 | TRBV14 | CASSQAGLAGGRSTDTQYF
TRBJ1-3 | TRBV28 | CASLSLGRWDSLFGNTIYF
TRBJ2-1 | TRBV10-3 | CAISGSTAARGPSQTNEQFF
TRBJ2-2 | TRBV30 | CAWNTGQPNTGELFF
TRBJ2-3 | TRBV7-2 | CASSLASGPTDTQYF
TRBJ2-7 | TRBV3-1 | CASSPQTSGYGYEQYF
TRBJ2-7 | TRBV28 | CASTFSWTYEQYF
TRBJ2-1 | TRBV15 | CATSRDGLSSYNEQFF
TRBJ2-7 | TRBV18 | CASSPPRPAYEQYF
TRBJ2-1 | TRBV3-1 | CASSRAPLAGSYNEQFF
TRBJ2-1 | TRBV20-1 | CSGWGEDTDEQFF
TRBJ2-2 | TRBV30 | CAWTQVPYTGELFF
TRBJ2-1 | TRBV12-3/TRBV12-4 | CASIQRSVVGLPINEQFF
TRBJ2-2 | TRBV29-1 | CSVPDQGSGSDTGELFF
TRBJ1-1 | TRBV15 | CATSPGPRVTEAFF
TRBJ2-1 | TRBV18 | CASSPQLAGEVDEQFF
TRBJ1-2 | TRBV6-1 | CASSRQGAQGYTF
TRBJ2-5 | TRBV20-1 | CSASRGELQETQYF
TRBJ2-2 | TRBV15 | CATGGAPLPNTGELFF
TRBJ1-5 | TRBV7-2 | CASSPPGSLSNQPQHF
TRBJ2-7 | TRBV10-3 | CAISESISGRVYEQYF
TRBJ2-3 | TRBV20-1 | CSANPHAGGRTDTQYF
TRBJ2-5 | TRBV20-1 | CSASVRLAALGAQYF
TRBJ2-3 | TRBV27 | CASSPYPQGGTDTQYF
TRBJ1-5 | TRBV12-3/TRBV12-4 | CASSLMGNQPQHF
TRBJ2-1 | TRBV3-1 | CASSQEAGTSGAGEQFF
TRBJ2-1 | TRBV20-1 | CSASERGGLNEQFF
TRBJ1-3 | TRBV28 | CASSLNYGTGPGAGNTIYF
TRBJ2-2 | TRBV6-1 | CASRLDRANTGELFF
TRBJ2-1 | TRBV9 | CASSVARLSREQFF
TRBJ2-5 | TRBV7-3 | CASSSPGTSGLQETQYF
TRBJ1-4 | TRBV29-1 | CSVLEEKLFF
TRBJ2-1 | TRBV6-5 | CASSYNPPGSQNLNNEQFF
TRBJ2-7 | TRBV28 | CASSSTGSYEQYF
TRBJ1-1 | TRBV20-1 | CSAHPGDTEAFF
TRBJ2-7 | TRBV5-1 | CASSPRDVTYEQYF
TRBJ2-1 | TRBV19 | CASSMSTSGIRFF
TRBJ2-1 | TRBV6-4 | CASSEVFPPRGEQFF
TRBJ2-2 | TRBV5-6 | CASSPQRPTGELFF
TRBJ2-1 | TRBV7-2 | CASSLGELNEQFF
TRBJ1-2 | TRBV9 | CASSGGVWGNSGYTF
TRBJ2-7 | TRBV29-1 | CSAGLAGGSASYEQYF
TRBJ1-1 | TRBV7-9 | CASSVTRGKNTEAFF
TRBJ2-3 | TRBV2 | CASSEYPGLAGTTDTQYF
TRBJ2-1 | TRBV7-9 | CASSPDGTGIQFF
TRBJ2-6 | TRBV7-3 | CASSSTPLSGANVLTF
TRBJ1-3 | TRBV4-1 | CASSQEGGGSTSNTIYF
TRBJ2-1 | TRBV7-9 | CASSLLAGEKYNEQFF
TRBJ2-7 | TRBV10-3 | CAISLGHEQYF
TRBJ2-5 | TRBV7-9 | CASSLKGGNAETQYF